This TCR beta chain was captured by sequencing in a study of blood T cells in healthy people across ages. Whole-study results and caveats: Unsorted PBMCs prevented conclusive naive versus antigen-experienced comparison. Fewer expanded clones and more diversity marked long-lived versus aged donors.

Those donating, healthy Caucasian individuals from Russia, were aged about 6 to 95. For every donor, a draw yielded roughly 10 milliliters of peripheral blood. The CDR3 contains 17 residues. In germline, CDR1 is DFQATT, CDR2 SNEGSKA (reference sequence). Deletions cut 6 bases from V and 3 bases from J, with 21 bases between. Next came a second PCR, run for roughly 7 to 12 cycles, which used a sample-barcoded 5' primer along with a J-beta primer mix. TCRdb passed the 5' RACE reads through MiXCR, listing each CDR3 protein once. The top ten clones hold 2.1% of a sample with 2 million or so distinct CDR3 sequences, less than 50% of them seen once. Details on this clonotype: What it binds is not known.

Sequenced: blood. This rearrangement joins TRBV20-1 to TRBJ2-6; D gene uncertain. The receptor's source is a middle-aged woman in good health. CDR3 residues: CSATPLAQNFGANVLTF. The DNA of the CDR3 is TGCAGTGCCACCCCCCTTGCACAGAACTTTGGGGCCAACGTCCTGACTTTC.